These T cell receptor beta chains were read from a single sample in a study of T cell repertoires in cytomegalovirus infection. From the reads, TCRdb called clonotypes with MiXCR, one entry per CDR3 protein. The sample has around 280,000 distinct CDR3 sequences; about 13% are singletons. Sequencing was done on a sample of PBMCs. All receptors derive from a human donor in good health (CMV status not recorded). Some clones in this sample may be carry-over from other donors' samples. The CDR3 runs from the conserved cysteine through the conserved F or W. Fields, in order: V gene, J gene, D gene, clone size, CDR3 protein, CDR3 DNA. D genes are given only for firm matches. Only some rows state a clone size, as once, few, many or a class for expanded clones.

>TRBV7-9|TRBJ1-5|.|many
CASSLGGGHPHF
TGTGCCAGCAGCTTAGGCGGTGGGCATCCGCATTTT
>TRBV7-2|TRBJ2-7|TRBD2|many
CASSARFRGDEQYF
TGTGCCAGCAGCGCCCGTTTCCGGGGGGACGAGCAGTACTTC
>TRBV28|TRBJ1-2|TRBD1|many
CASSDPGQGSGGYTF
TGTGCCAGCAGTGATCCGGGACAGGGTTCTGGGGGCTACACCTTC
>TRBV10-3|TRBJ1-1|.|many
CAISERGNTEAFF
TGTGCCATCAGTGAGCGGGGAAACACTGAAGCTTTCTTT
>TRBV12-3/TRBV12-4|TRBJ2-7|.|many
CASSLRHQQYF
TGTGCCAGCAGTTTAAGACACCAGCAGTACTTC
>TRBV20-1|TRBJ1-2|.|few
CSAQTTGLAGYTF
TGCAGTGCTCAAACTACAGGGTTAGCTGGCTACACCTTC
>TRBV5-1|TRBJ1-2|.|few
CASSQFADYGYTF
TGCGCCAGCAGCCAGTTCGCGGACTATGGCTACACCTTC
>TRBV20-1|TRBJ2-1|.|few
CSATSNRDNEQFF
TGCAGTGCTACCTCAAACCGGGACAATGAGCAGTTCTTC
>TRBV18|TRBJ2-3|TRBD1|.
CASSVTGTAILTDTQYF
TGTGCCAGCTCAGTCACCGGGACAGCGATACTCACAGATACGCAGTATTTT
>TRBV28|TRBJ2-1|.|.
CATMSGNEQFF
TGTGCCACGATGTCCGGGAATGAGCAGTTCTTC
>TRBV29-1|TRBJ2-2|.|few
CSVRVNTGELFF
TGCAGCGTCAGGGTGAACACCGGGGAGCTGTTTTTT
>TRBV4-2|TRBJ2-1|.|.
CASSQGGVHSSYNEQFF
TGTGCCAGCAGCCAAGGGGGGGTTCATAGCTCCTACAATGAGCAGTTCTTC
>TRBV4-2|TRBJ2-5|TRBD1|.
CASSQDRTGQTQYF
TGTGCCAGCAGCCAAGACAGGACAGGGCAGACCCAGTACTTC
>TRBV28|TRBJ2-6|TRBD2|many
CASSLAGLAESSGANVLTF
TGTGCCAGCAGTTTAGCCGGACTAGCGGAGAGCTCTGGGGCCAACGTCCTGACTTTC
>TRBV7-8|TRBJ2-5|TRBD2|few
CASSSEAGTWETQYF
TGTGCCAGCAGCTCTGAAGCGGGGACGTGGGAGACCCAGTACTTC
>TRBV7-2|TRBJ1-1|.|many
CASSVTGPNTEAFF
TGTGCCAGCAGTGTGACAGGCCCGAACACTGAAGCTTTCTTT
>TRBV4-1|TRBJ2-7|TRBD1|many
CASSQGRGGVYEQYF
TGCGCCAGCAGCCAAGGTAGAGGGGGCGTGTACGAGCAGTACTTC
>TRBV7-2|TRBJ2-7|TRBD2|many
CASSLISGRRPLHEQYF
TGTGCCAGCAGCTTAATTAGCGGGAGGAGGCCTCTACACGAGCAGTACTTC
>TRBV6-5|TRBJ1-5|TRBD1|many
CASSSGTDHQPQHF
TGTGCCAGCAGTTCCGGGACAGACCATCAGCCCCAGCATTTT
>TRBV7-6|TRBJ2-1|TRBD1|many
CASSPGTDFYNEQFF
TGTGCTAGCAGCCCAGGGACAGACTTTTACAATGAGCAGTTCTTC
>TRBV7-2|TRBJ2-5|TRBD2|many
CASSLEGTSGSRRETQYF
TGTGCCAGCAGCTTAGAAGGGACTAGCGGGAGTCGTCGAGAGACCCAGTACTTC
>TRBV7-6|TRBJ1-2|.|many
CASSTNNDGYTF
TGTGCCAGCAGCACGAACAACGATGGCTACACCTTC
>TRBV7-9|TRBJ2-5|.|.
CASSFRSEETQYF
TGTGCCAGCAGCTTCCGTTCCGAAGAGACCCAGTACTTC
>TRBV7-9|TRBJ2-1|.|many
CASSLTGPRPYNEQFF
TGTGCCAGCAGCTTAACAGGTCCTAGGCCCTACAATGAGCAGTTCTTC
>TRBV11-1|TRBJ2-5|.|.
CASSTPGRGSETQYF
TGTGCCAGCAGCACACCCGGCCGGGGGTCGGAGACCCAGTACTTC
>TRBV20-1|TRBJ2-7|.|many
CSARAQRGTPYEQYF
TGCAGTGCTAGAGCCCAGAGGGGCACTCCCTACGAGCAGTACTTC
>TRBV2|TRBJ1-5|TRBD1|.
CASSEGQGRQPQHF
TGTGCCAGCAGTGAGGGACAGGGCAGGCAGCCCCAGCATTTT
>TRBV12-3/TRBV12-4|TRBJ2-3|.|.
CASSPGQSKQYF
TGTGCCAGCAGCCCCGGACAGAGCAAGCAGTATTTT
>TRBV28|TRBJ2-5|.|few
CASGLSGHPQETQYF
TGTGCCAGCGGGTTATCGGGACACCCACAAGAGACCCAGTACTTC
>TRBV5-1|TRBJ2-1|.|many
CASEGGLYNEQFF
TGCGCCAGTGAAGGAGGTCTCTACAATGAGCAGTTCTTC
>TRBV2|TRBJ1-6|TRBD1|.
CASRNTGDSPLHF
TGTGCCAGCAGGAATACAGGGGACTCACCCCTCCACTTT
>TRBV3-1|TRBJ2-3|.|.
CASSQRGVDTQYF
TGTGCCAGCAGCCAAAGGGGGGTGGATACGCAGTATTTT
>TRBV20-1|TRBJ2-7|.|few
CSARGDWVYEQYF
TGCAGTGCTAGGGGGGATTGGGTCTACGAGCAGTACTTC
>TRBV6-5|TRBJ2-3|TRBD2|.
CASHSSGADTQYF
TGTGCCAGCCATTCTAGCGGGGCAGATACGCAGTATTTT
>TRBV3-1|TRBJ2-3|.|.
CASSQAGTDTQYF
TGTGCCAGCAGCCAAGCTGGAACAGATACGCAGTATTTT
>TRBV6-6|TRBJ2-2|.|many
CASSYRVPGELFF
TGTGCCAGCAGTTACAGGGTGCCCGGGGAGCTGTTTTTT
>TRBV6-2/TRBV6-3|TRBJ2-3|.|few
CASSYLGAETDTQYF
TGTGCCAGCAGTTACCTGGGAGCCGAAACAGATACGCAGTATTTT
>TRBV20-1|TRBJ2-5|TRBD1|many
CSASRGPGAGGETQYF
TGCAGTGCTAGCCGGGGCCCCGGGGCAGGGGGCGAGACCCAGTACTTC
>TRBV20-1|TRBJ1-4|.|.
CSARRGQPEKLFF
TGCAGTGCTAGGCGGGGACAACCTGAAAAACTGTTTTTT
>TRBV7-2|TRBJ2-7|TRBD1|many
CASSLGQGAYEQYF
TGTGCCAGCAGCTTAGGGCAGGGGGCGTACGAGCAGTACTTC
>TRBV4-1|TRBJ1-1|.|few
CASSQERMTEAFF
TGCGCCAGCAGCCAAGAGAGGATGACTGAAGCTTTCTTT
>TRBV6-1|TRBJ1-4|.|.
CASSVISGTTNEKLFF
TGTGCCAGCAGTGTGATTTCCGGGACAACTAATGAAAAACTGTTTTTT
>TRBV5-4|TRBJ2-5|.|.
CASSLTGIKTQYF
TGTGCCAGCAGCTTGACAGGGATAAAGACCCAGTACTTC
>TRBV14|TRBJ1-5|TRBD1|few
CASPDRACQPQHF
TGTGCCAGCCCTGACAGGGCTTGTCAGCCCCAGCATTTT
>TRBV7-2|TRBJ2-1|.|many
CASSDGPWSNEQFF
TGTGCCAGCAGTGACGGCCCCTGGTCCAATGAGCAGTTCTTC
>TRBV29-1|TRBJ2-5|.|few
CSVVIGPSRETQYF
TGCAGCGTTGTGATAGGCCCAAGCCGAGAGACCCAGTACTTC
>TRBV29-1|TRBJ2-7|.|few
CSVGGPSEPYEQYF
TGCAGCGTTGGCGGACCGTCGGAACCCTACGAGCAGTACTTC
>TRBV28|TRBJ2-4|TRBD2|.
CASNTPGLEKNIQYF
TGTGCCAGCAATACTCCGGGACTAGAGAAAAACATTCAGTACTTC
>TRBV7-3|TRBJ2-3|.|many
CASSLLGTDTQYF
TGTGCCAGCAGCTTATTGGGCACAGATACGCAGTATTTT
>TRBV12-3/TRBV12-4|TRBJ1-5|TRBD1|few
CASSRWTGVDQPQHF
TGTGCCAGCAGTCGATGGACAGGGGTGGATCAGCCCCAGCATTTT
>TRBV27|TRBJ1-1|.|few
CASSQLATANTEAFF
TGTGCCAGCAGTCAATTAGCGACAGCGAACACTGAAGCTTTCTTT